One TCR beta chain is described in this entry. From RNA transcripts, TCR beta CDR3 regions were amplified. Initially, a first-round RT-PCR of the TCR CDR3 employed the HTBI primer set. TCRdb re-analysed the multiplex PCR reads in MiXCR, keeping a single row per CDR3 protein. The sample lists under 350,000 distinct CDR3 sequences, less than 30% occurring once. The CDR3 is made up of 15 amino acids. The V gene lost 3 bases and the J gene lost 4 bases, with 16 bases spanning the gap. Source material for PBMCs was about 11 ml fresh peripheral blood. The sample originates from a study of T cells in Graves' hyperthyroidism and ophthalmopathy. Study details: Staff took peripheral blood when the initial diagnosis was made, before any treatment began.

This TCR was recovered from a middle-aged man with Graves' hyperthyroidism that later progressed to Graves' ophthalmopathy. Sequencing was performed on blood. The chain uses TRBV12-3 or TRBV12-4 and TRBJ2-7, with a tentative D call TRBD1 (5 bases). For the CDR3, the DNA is TGTGCCAGCAGTTTCAGCGCTTTTGGGGCTTACGAGCAGTACTTC. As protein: CASSFSAFGAYEQYF.